This T cell receptor beta chain was documented in a study of regulatory T cells in long-lasting Graves disease (dated by TCRdb to the early 2020s). About the full investigation: Patients with newly diagnosed Graves' disease had been on antithyroid drugs for under 3 months. Peripheral blood TCR sequencing and RNA sequencing compared persistent Graves' disease patients with newly diagnosed Graves' disease patients. The study was registered as a clinical trial and conducted in China. A total of about 35 samples underwent TCR sequencing, from 13 patients with persistent Graves' disease and 20 or so patients with newly diagnosed Graves' disease. Results the study describes overall, beyond this receptor: Lower TCR Shannon entropy and fewer highly expanded clones were observed in persistent Graves' disease patients than in newly diagnosed patients, which suggested clonal expansion. Only peripheral blood was studied, because thyroid tissue, the primary lesion, was inaccessible. The authors acknowledged the small sample size as a limitation that may reduce accuracy. More public clonotypes were shared among persistent patients (around 3,000) than among newly diagnosed patients (roughly 1,000). TRBV28, TRBJ1-2 and TRBJ2-5 were preferentially used in persistent disease, while TRBV20-1 and TRBJ2-1 were favored in newly diagnosed disease. Sequencing and analysis were limited to the TCR beta chain.

Read against the paper, the sample's time point label means: newly diagnosed GD, antithyroid drugs for less than 3 months. For both TCR sequencing and RNA sequencing, RNA was extracted from PBMCs using TRIzol. Graves' disease was diagnosed according to American Thyroid Association guidelines. Patients were recruited from an endocrinology department in Xi'an, China. From each patient, 7.5 to 10 milliliters of peripheral blood was collected into an EDTA anticoagulant tube. PBMCs were isolated by Ficoll Paque Plus density gradient separation without further T cell sorting. An Agilent 2100 Bioanalyzer and agarose gel were used to check RNA quality, while a NanoDrop 2000 measured RNA concentration. This clonotype has just a few counts. The target of this receptor is not known. No base quality values were provided; no much bigger clone lies one nucleotide off. Libraries were made using multiplex PCR. Sequencing took place on an Illumina HiSeq 4000. CDR3 regions were amplified by Arm-PCR with iRepertoire HTBI primers to construct TCR beta libraries. Before sequencing, the PCR products underwent gel purification. The original methods were these. Gene usage analysis of CDR3 amino acid clonotypes relied on the roughly 60 TRBV and 15 or so TRBJ segments identified across samples. COPE and FqMerger were used to merge filtered high-quality paired reads into contigs. Contigs were aligned with BLAST to IMGT TRBV, TRBD and TRBJ reference genes, and CDR3 was defined per IMGT. Any clonotype with a frequency above 0.1% was classified as a highly expanded clone. Shannon entropy was used to measure repertoire diversity, and the Gini coefficient was used to measure V-J evenness. Public clonotypes were defined as clonotypes shared by more than one individual. Using fastp at Q25 and MiXCR, TCRdb reprocessed the public reads and kept productive beta chains. Duplicate CDR3 protein sequences are folded into a single record with the most common DNA and genes. The V and J calls and clone size come from TCRdb's table, not from the authors' own analysis. Here the sample has hundreds of thousands of distinct CDR3 sequences; roughly 15% occur a single time. The ten largest clones capture more than 15% of the sample.

CDR3 length: 14 amino acids, cysteine to phenylalanine. Only CDR3 DNA is held: 42 bases, read in frame from base 1. A distance of 13 bases separates the germline ends of V and J, which lose 5 bases and 6 bases respectively. In the germline V gene, CDR1 corresponds to SGHVS and CDR2 to FNYEAQ. Another study also made use of these data, one on T cells in Graves' hyperthyroidism and ophthalmopathy. As the second paper documents: A patient counted as having stable Graves' hyperthyroidism if no progression to ophthalmopathy occurred over 18 months of follow-up. The hyperthyroidism patients were between 18 and 65 years old and newly diagnosed, with a disease duration of less than 2 months. Patients with uncontrolled infections, other autoimmune diseases, pregnancy or lactation were excluded. Clinical symptoms, serum thyroxine and TRAb, thyroid ultrasound, and orbital computed tomography formed the basis for the diagnoses. A first-round RT-PCR of the TCR CDR3 used the HTBI primer set with the Qiagen OneStep RT-PCR kit. Most expanded thyroid clonotypes (frequency above 0.001) were also detected in blood, suggesting blood repertoires may reflect thyroid immune responses. Ophthalmopathy was separated from stable hyperthyroidism by a 13 V-J signature model, with around 88% sensitivity and 81% to 82% specificity obtained in cross-validation and 80%/75% obtained in testing. In validation, the model predicted progression to ophthalmopathy a median of about 6.8 months before onset, with approximately 70% sensitivity and about 72% specificity. A discovery cohort of roughly 100 patients, roughly 45 with Graves' ophthalmopathy and roughly 59 with stable Graves' hyperthyroidism, was used to find distinguishing TCR V-J signatures. Prospective prediction of ophthalmopathy was tested in an independent validation cohort of 18 to 20 hyperthyroidism patients and roughly 16 patients who later progressed to ophthalmopathy. The approximately 100 discovery patients were randomly divided into training and test sets at a 7:3 ratio. The study also compared thyroid tissue and blood T-cell repertoires from several Graves' hyperthyroidism patients. Following sampling, methimazole starting at 30 mg daily was given to hyperthyroidism patients, and high-dose intravenous methylprednisolone was given to ophthalmopathy patients. Libraries were constructed in a second round of multiplex PCR, after which size selection and purification were carried out. Libraries were sequenced paired-end with 100 bp reads on an Illumina HiSeq2000. Raw data were processed with SOAPnuke, discarding reads with adapters, uncalled bases, mean Phred below 15, or no exact constant-primer or identifier match. COPE v1.2.5 was used to merge the high-quality paired reads, and each unique nucleotide sequence was defined as a clonotype. MiTCR v1.1 was used to align the clonotypes against IMGT TRBV, TRBD and TRBJ reference segments. The analysis was restricted to V-J combinations with a frequency above 0.0001, which together covered 99.2% of the repertoires. A TCS score was defined as the ratio between F50 (clonal expansion) and ExV (chaos), using BLOSUM62-based TCRdist between CDR3 peptides within each V-J. Welch's t-statistics and random forest reduced fewer than 600 V-J features to roughly 13, which were used in a naive Bayes classifier (R e1071). No statistical method was used to set the sample size in advance, and investigators knew the group allocation. The paper reports TCR Vbeta CDR3 sequencing of approximately 140 peripheral blood samples: approximately 41 ophthalmopathy, fewer than 80 hyperthyroidism and 17 progressor patients.

The rearranged segments are TRBV7-6 and TRBJ1-4; possibly the D gene is TRBD1, per 5 matching bases. The sequence derives from a woman aged 25-40 years with Graves disease. Donor details come from another sample of the same person, matched by shared clones. Source: peripheral blood mononuclear cells (PBMCs), taken at new diagnosis, from a patient treated with antithyroid drugs. At the DNA level, the sequence is TGTGCCAGCAGCCTCGGGGGAGGGCATGAAAAACTGTTTTTT. It specifies CASSLGGGHEKLFF.